This T cell receptor beta chain was recorded in a study of identical twins. Notes on the study in general: Beta clonotypes that were abundant in cord blood contained fewer insertions, a pattern absent from memory repertoires.

TCRdb re-analysed the 5' RACE reads in MiXCR, keeping a single row per CDR3 protein. The data contain 570,000 or so distinct CDR3 sequences, around 9.6% of them seen just once; the ten biggest clones take up approximately 3.2%. Note on this clonotype: Its target is not known.

Germline CDR1 is MNHEY and CDR2 is SMNVEV (reference sequence). The CDR3 extends over 13 amino acids. V lost 7 bases, J lost 3 bases, and 10 bases lay in between. A further study also used this sample, focusing on yellow fever vaccine responses in identical twins.

The material sequenced was PBMCs. The origin of this receptor is a young woman in good health. The chain is built from TRBV27 and TRBJ2-1, with D perhaps matching TRBD2 (6 bases). The DNA for the CDR3 is TGTGCCAGCAAAGTGGGGGGCTACAATGAGCAGTTCTTC. Translated: CASKVGGYNEQFF.